The rows below give T cell receptor beta chains drawn from one sample of a study of tumor and adjacent non-tumor tissue in lung cancer. TCRdb re-derived calls from the multiplex PCR reads in MiXCR, one entry per CDR3 protein. The sample lists 75,000 to 80,000 distinct CDR3 sequences, 75% to 90% occurring once. The specimen was lung tumor tissue. The receptors were sampled from a woman in her 50s with non-small cell lung cancer. Both conserved end residues are part of each CDR3.

cdr3_aa cdr3_length v_call
CVSSQDRYMANTEAFF 16 TRBV4-1
CRARISDRGYNEQLF 15 TRBV20-1
CASQSRNYEQCF 12 TRBV12-3/TRBV12-4
CASSYPGGPSGAKVLTF 17 TRBV6-6
CSASGGTEFHEQYF 14 TRBV20-1
CAWQHGIGSTDTQYF 15 TRBV30
CSAAAGDQHRHF 12 TRBV20-1
CSVGRTGSYEQYF 13 TRBV20-1
CASSLRRASYEQYF 14 TRBV11-2
CTSSPNTGGIDEKLFF 16 TRBV12-3/TRBV12-4
CSVEDIGRDVAYGYAF 16 TRBV29-1
CASRRGGDYYSGANVLTF 18 TRBV6-5
CATSGFRVWETGEYFF 16 TRBV24-1
CASSQRLATCEQYF 14 TRBV6-6
CSFESQEDWQTQFF 14 TRBV29-1
CASSPGTGINQPQNF 15 TRBV6-2/TRBV6-3
CSATAVGNQPEHF 13 TRBV20-1
CATSRGKFQGSTGELSF 17 TRBV15
CASSPNPGAKTGELFF 16 TRBV6-5
CASSVDEGWYEQYF 14 TRBV9
CTSSQRDVNQPQHF 14 TRBV12-3/TRBV12-4
CASSLGRSTGELFF 14 TRBV5-6
CASSEIRVFYNEQFF 15 TRBV6-1